This T cell receptor (beta chain) appears in the sequencing data of a study of T-cell reconstitution after alpha-beta-depleted transplantation in children. The V gene lost 11 bases and the J gene lost 8 bases, with 12 bases spanning the gap. CDR3 length: 10 amino acids. The germline V gene has CDR1 MNHEY and CDR2 SMNVEV (reference sequence). Preparing the TCRbeta library involved the use of unique molecular identifiers. TCRdb processed the PCR reads anew with MiXCR; each CDR3 protein has one entry. The repertoire includes a few hundred thousand distinct CDR3 sequences, about 9.4% of them detected once, and under 3% sits in the top ten.

This specimen consisted of PBMCs from the stem cell graft donor, obtained from the stem cell graft. This receptor was identified in a human donor who donated a stem cell graft to a child with acute lymphoblastic leukemia. V usage is TRBV27 and J usage is TRBJ1-2, with unresolved D. The CDR3 region has the DNA TGTGCCTCAAATTCCCCCGGCTACACCTTC. Residues: CASNSPGYTF.